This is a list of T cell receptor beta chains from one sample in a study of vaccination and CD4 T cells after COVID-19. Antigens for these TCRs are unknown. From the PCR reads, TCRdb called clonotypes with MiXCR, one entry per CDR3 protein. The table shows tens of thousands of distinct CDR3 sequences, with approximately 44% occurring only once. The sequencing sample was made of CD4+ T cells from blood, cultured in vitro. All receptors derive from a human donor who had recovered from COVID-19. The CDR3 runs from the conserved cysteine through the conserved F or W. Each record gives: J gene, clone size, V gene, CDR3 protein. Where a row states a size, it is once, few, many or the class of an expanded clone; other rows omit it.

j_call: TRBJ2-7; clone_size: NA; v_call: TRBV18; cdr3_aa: CASSPPRTGYEQYF
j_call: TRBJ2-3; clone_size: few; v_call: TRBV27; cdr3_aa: CASRKRGSTDTQYF
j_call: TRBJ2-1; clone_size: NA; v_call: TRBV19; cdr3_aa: CASSSVPGADNEQFF
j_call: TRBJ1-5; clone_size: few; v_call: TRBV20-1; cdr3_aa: CSATGGSSQPQHF
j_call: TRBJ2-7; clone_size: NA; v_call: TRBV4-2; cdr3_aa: CASSQDYGASYEQYF
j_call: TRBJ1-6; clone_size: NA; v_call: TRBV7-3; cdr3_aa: CASSLRQGESPLHF
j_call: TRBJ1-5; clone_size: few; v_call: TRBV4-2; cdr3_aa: CASSQEGGAQPQHF
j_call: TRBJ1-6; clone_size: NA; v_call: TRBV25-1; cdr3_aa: CASSRGTTYSPLHF
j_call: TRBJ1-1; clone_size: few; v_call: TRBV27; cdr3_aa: CASSLSGVDTEAFF
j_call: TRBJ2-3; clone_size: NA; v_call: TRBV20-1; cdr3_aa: CSALSGRGPDTQYF
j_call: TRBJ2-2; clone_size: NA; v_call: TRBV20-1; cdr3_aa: CSARDNRGGRTGELFF
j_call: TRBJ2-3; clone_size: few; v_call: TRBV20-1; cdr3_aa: CSASRVRGTDTQYF
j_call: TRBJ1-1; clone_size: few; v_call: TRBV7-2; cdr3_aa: CASSAQGQIFTEAFF
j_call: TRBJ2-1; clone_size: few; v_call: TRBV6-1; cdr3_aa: CASSPGQGEQFF
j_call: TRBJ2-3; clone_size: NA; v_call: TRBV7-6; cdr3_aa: CASSLVAPTGYADTQYF
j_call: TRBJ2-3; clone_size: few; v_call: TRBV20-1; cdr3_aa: CSASDLRAYPKGDTQYF
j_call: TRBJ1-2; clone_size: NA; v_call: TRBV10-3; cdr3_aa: CAISGDSTGYTF
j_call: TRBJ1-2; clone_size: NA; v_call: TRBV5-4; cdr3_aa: CASSLAPGTYGYTF
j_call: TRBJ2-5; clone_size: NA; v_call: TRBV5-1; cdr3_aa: CASSFLSGGPETQYF
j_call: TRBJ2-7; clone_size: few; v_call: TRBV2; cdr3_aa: CASGDGTGHEQYF
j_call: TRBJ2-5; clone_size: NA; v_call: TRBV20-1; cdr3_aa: CSASAQYEQETQYF
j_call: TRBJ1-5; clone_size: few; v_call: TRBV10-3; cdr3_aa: CAISESGEGFQPQHF
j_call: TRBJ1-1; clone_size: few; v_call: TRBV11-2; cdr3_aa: CASSLDRTGEAFF
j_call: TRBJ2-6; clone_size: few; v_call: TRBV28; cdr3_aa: CASMQGSSGANVLTF
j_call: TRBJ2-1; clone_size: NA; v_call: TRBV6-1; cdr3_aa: CASRHQDRGSYNEQFF
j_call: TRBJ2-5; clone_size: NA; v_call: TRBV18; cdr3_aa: CASSPPTLAGGRGRPTYF
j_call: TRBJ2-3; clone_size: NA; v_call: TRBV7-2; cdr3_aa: CASSLATSGSTDTQYF
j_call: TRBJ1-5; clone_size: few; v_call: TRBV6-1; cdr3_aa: CASIIPGQGAIWDSNQPQHF
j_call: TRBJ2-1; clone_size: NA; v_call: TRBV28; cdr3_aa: CATGIRNEQFF
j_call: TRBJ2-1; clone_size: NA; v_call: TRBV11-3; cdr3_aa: CASSFGLADNEQFF
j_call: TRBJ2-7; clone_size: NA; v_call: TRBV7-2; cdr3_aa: CASSLDRGLNEQYF
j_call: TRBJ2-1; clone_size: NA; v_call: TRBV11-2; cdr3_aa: CASSLRSVRNEQFF
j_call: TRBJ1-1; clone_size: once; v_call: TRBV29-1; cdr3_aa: CSVSQGTVNTEAFF
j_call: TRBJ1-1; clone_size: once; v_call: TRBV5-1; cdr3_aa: CASSSSLRTATNTEAFF
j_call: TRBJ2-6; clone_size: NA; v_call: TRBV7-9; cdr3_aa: CASSTEGRFGANVLTF
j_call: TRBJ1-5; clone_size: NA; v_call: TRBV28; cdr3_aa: CASTPSGGHQPQHF
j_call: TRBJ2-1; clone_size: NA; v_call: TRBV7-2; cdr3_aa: CASIGTSGSGNEQFF
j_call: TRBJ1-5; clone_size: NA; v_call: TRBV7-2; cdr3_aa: CASSLLLESQPQHF
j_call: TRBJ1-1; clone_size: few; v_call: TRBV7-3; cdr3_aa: CASSLGVGYPNTEAFF
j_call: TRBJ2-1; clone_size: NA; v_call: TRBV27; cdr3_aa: CASKGGRGRGPWDEQFF
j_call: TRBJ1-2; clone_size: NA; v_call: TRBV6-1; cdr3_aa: CASSEDGRSNYGYTF
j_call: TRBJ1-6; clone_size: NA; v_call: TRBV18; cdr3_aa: CASSTSGISYNSPLHF
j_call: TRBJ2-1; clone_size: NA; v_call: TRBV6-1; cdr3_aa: CASSRGLAGGNEQFF
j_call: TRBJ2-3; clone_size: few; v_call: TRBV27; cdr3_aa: CASTLLVGSTDTQYF
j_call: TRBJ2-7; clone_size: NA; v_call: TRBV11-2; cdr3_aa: CASSSGQGRSYEQYF
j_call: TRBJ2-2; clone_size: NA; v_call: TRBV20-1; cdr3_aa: CSARSGLAGAGELFF
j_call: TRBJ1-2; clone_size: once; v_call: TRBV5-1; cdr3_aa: CASSGMTGPSSYGYTF
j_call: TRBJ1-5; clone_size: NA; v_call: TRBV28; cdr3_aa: CASRETGSQPQHF
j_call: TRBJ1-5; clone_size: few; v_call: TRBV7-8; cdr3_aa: CASSLRGSGNQPQHF
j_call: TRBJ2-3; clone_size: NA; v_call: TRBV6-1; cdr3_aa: CASSPGLAGGWLRTDTQYF
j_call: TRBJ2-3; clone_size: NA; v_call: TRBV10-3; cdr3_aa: CAISVGGPSTDTQYF
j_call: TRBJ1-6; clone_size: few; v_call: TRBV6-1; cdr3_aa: CASSEQGNGSPLHF
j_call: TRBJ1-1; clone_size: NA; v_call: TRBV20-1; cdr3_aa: CSAAIPGQSYTEAFF
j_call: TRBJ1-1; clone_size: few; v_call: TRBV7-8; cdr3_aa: CASSIERTVNTEAFF
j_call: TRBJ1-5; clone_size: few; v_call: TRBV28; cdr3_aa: CASTPGGKTSNQPQHF
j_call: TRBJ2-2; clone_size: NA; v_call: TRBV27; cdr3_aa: CASSLSGTGNTGELFF
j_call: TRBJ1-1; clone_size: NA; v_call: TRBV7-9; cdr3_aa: CASSSRQGVTEAFF
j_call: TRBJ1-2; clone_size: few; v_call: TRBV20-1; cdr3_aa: CSASGTSNYGYTF
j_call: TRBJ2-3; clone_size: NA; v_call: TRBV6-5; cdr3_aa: CASSYSSGRSTDTQYF